These 22 T cell receptor beta chains were all obtained from the same sample, sequenced in a study of T-cell memory formation after mild COVID-19. TCRdb re-called the 5' RACE reads with MiXCR, one entry per CDR3 protein. The sample shows some 600,000 distinct CDR3 sequences, 17% of them seen only once. Material for sequencing was PBMCs or a T cell subset sorted from them (not recorded which). Source of these receptors: an adult woman who had mild COVID-19 (a few samples of this study predate the infection). Cell type and time point are not known.

V usage is TRBV5-1 and J usage is TRBJ1-6, with 10 positions matching TRBD1. V was clipped by 1 base and J by 7 bases; unmatched bases: 11. CDR1 and CDR2 from the germline V gene are SGHRS and YFSETQ. The CDR3 sequence is 18 residues long. CDR3 in amino acids: CASSLSGTRQGANSPLHF. The CDR3 DNA reads as TGCGCCAGCAGCTTGAGTGGGACTCGACAGGGGGCGAATTCACCCCTCCACTTT. The full variable domain, with the rest looked up from reference TRBV5-1 and TRBJ1-6, is KAGVTQTPRYLIKTRGQQVTLSCSPISGHRSVSWYQQTPGQGLQFLFEYFSETQRNKGNFPGRFSGRQFSNSRSEMNVSTLELGDSALYLCASSLSGTRQGANSPLHFGNGTRLTVT.

This clonotype came up a few times. The chain links TRBV15 to TRBJ2-1, with D possibly called TRBD1 or TRBD2 (5 bases each). CDR1 and CDR2 from the germline V gene are LNHNV and YYDKDF (reference sequence). V lost 5 bases and J lost 4, with 12 bases in between. This CDR3 is built from 14 residues. As DNA, the CDR3 is TGTGCCACCAGCGGGACCGAAAATTACAATGAGCAGTTCTTC. As protein: CATSGTENYNEQFF.

CDR3 loop: CASREQGALSGELFF. The CDR3 nucleotides read TGTGCCAGCAGAGAACAGGGGGCGCTGAGCGGGGAGCTGTTTTTT. V gene TRBV2 combines with J gene TRBJ2-2; the match to TRBD1 covers 9 bases. Germline CDR1 is SNHLY and CDR2 is FYNNEI. The ends lost 6 bases at V and 7 bases at J; junction bases unmatched: 9. The CDR3 has 15 amino acids. The variable domain in full, with the rest retrieved from reference TRBV2 and TRBJ2-2, is EPEVTQTPSHQVTQMGQEVILRCVPISNHLYFYWYRQILGQKVEFLVSFYNNEISEKSEIFDDQFSVERPDGSNFTLKIRSTKLEDSAMYFCASREQGALSGELFFGEGSRLTVL.

This clonotype appeared a few times. The genes are TRBV6-5 and TRBJ2-1, with D possibly called TRBD1 or TRBD2 (5 bases each). This CDR3 region has 16 residues. CDR1 and CDR2 from the germline V gene are MNHEY and SVGAGI. V was clipped by 0 bases and J by 2 bases, with 11 bases between them. In DNA, the CDR3 is TGTGCCAGCAGTTACTCGGGGGAGTTGGCCTACAATGAGCAGTTCTTC. Encoded protein: CASSYSGELAYNEQFF.

The J gene is TRBJ1-2, the V gene TRBV12-3 or TRBV12-4, with D possibly matching TRBD1 (6 bases). V was pared by 6 bases and J by 4 bases, with 15 bases between. The CDR3 is 14 amino acids. The CDR3 reads CASSLDRTIYGYTF. CDR3 nucleotide sequence: TGTGCCAGCAGCCTCGACAGGACAATCTATGGCTACACCTTC.

The sample holds a few counts of this clonotype. V is TRBV15 and J is TRBJ2-1, with 7 nucleotides matching TRBD2. CDR1 LNHNV and CDR2 YYDKDF come from the germline V gene (reference sequence). This CDR3 has 19 amino acids. V was clipped by 5 bases and J by 8 bases; unmatched bases: 24. The CDR3 sequence is CATSLPKSGTTTYLDEQFF. The CDR3 DNA is TGTGCCACCAGCTTACCGAAAAGCGGGACTACCACGTATCTAGATGAGCAGTTCTTC. Full variable domain (rest looked up from reference TRBV15 and TRBJ2-1): DAMVIQNPRYQVTQFGKPVTLSCSQTLNHNVMYWYQQKSSQAPKLLFHYYDKDFNNEADTPDNFQSRRPNTSFCFLDIRSPGLGDTAMYLCATSLPKSGTTTYLDEQFFGPGTRLTVL.

DNA for the CDR3: TGCAGTGTACGAGGTTCGCAGTATTTT. Residues: CSVRGSQYF. The genes are TRBV20-1 and TRBJ2-3; no firm D call. The V gene's germline CDR1 is DFQATT and CDR2 SNEGSKA (reference sequence). V lost 7 bases to trimming and J lost 10 bases, with 9 bases between them. This CDR3 is built from 9 residues.

J is TRBJ2-5 and V is TRBV5-1, with 12 nucleotides matching TRBD2. The CDR3 loop spans 17 amino acids. J lost 3 bases, V lost 0 bases, and 6 bases had no gene match. Looked up from germline, CDR1 is SGHRS and CDR2 is YFSETQ. The CDR3 reads CASSLGLAGEFEETQYF. In DNA form, the CDR3 reads TGCGCCAGCAGCTTGGGACTAGCGGGAGAATTTGAAGAGACCCAGTACTTC.

The rearrangement joins TRBV10-3 to TRBJ2-3; the D is unclear. V gave up 0 bases and J gave up 5 bases, with 3 bases separating them. Per the germline V gene, CDR1 is ENHRY and CDR2 is SYGVKD. CDR3 size: 12 residues. DNA of the CDR3: TGTGCCATCAGTGAGTCGGAAGATACGCAGTATTTT. Its translation is CAISESEDTQYF.

The rearrangement joins TRBV21-1 to TRBJ2-7; the table's TRBD1 call for D was not verified on the DNA. TRBV21-1 is a listed pseudogene. The CDR3 is 15 amino acids. CDR3 region: CASSLKTGNSYEQYF. The CDR3 DNA follows: TGTGCCAGCAGCTTGAAGACAGGGAACTCCTACGAGCAGTACTTC.

This chain links TRBV12-3 or TRBV12-4 with TRBJ1-1, with a tentative D call TRBD1 (5 bases). V shed 4 bases and J shed 3 bases, with 12 bases lying between them. This CDR3 spans 14 amino acids. The DNA for the CDR3 is TGTGCCAGCAGTTCTAGGGGTGGATACACTGAAGCTTTCTTT. Amino acid sequence: CASSSRGGYTEAFF.

The chain employs TRBV5-5 and TRBJ1-5; TRBD1 matches at 9 bases. Losses at the gene ends were 4 bases for V and 6 bases for J; bases not matched to a gene: 5. Germline CDR1 is SGHKS and CDR2 is YYEKEE (reference sequence). CDR3 length: 14 residues. The CDR3 spells CASSQTGGSQPQHF. The CDR3, as DNA: TGTGCCAGCAGCCAAACAGGGGGCAGTCAGCCCCAGCATTTT.

This clonotype was seen repeatedly, ten times or more. The chain links TRBV9 to TRBJ2-2; weak D call: TRBD2 (5 bases). This CDR3 spans 15 amino acids. The germline V gene encodes CDR1 SGDLS and CDR2 YYNGEE. The V end lost 4 bases, the J end lost 0 bases, and 10 bases lay between the germline ends. As DNA, the CDR3 is TGTGCCAGCAGCTTGGGAGTCTCGAACACCGGGGAGCTGTTTTTT. Its protein product is CASSLGVSNTGELFF.

The chain employs TRBV10-3 and TRBJ2-7; 11 nucleotides match TRBD2. The CDR3 has 20 amino acids. The germline CDR1 and CDR2 sequences are ENHRY and SYGVKD. V lost 4 bases, J lost 0 bases, and 17 bases stayed unmatched. CDR3 DNA: TGTGCCATCAGTGCCCCGGCGGCTAGCGGGAGGATTCCGAGCTCCTACGAGCAGTACTTC. This translates into CAISAPAASGRIPSSYEQYF.

The chain couples TRBV29-1 to TRBJ1-2; the match to TRBD1 covers 11 bases. The V gene end was trimmed by 5 bases and the J gene end by 4 bases; junction bases not matched to a gene: 3. The CDR3 extends over 13 amino acids. Germline CDR1 and CDR2: SQVTM and ANQGSEA. DNA of the CDR3: TGCAGCGTTCAGGACAGGGGGCTCTATGGCTACACCTTC. This gives the protein CSVQDRGLYGYTF.

This clonotype was observed a few times. The V and J genes are TRBV3-1 and TRBJ1-2; 9 positions match TRBD1. In germline, CDR1 is LGHDT, CDR2 YNNKEL (reference sequence). CDR3 length equals 16 residues. The trim removed 1 base at V and 6 bases at J, leaving 9 bases unmatched. CDR3 residues: CASSQASTGGRDGYTF. CDR3 sequence (DNA): TGTGCCAGCAGCCAAGCATCGACAGGGGGGAGAGATGGCTACACCTTC.

The chain links TRBV29-1 to TRBJ1-1; D uncertain. This CDR3 comprises 13 residues. Between the trimmed V and J ends, which lost 4 bases and 0 bases, there was a span of 9 bases. The germline gives CDR1 SQVTM, CDR2 ANQGSEA. CDR3 sequence (DNA): TGCAGCGTTGGAGAGGTTATGAACACTGAAGCTTTCTTT. Its translation is CSVGEVMNTEAFF. Combining the CDR3 with reference TRBV29-1 and TRBJ1-1 gives the whole variable domain SAVISQKPSRDICQRGTSLTIQCQVDSQVTMMFWYRQQPGQSLTLIATANQGSEATYESGFVIDKFPISRPNLTFSTLTVSNMSPEDSSIYLCSVGEVMNTEAFFGQGTRLTVV.

This clonotype has a count of ten or more. CDR3 nucleotides: TGTGCCAGCAGTTCCCACAGCGGGACGGTGAACACTGAAGCTTTCTTT. Its protein is CASSSHSGTVNTEAFF. This chain connects TRBV6-5 to TRBJ1-1; D might be TRBD1 (5 bases). Between the trimmed V and J ends, which lost 4 bases and 0 bases, there was a span of 15 bases. In germline, CDR1 is MNHEY, CDR2 SVGAGI. The CDR3 spans 16 residues.

CDR3 protein: CASSSDSATVSVYEQYF. The CDR3 bases are TGTGCCAGCAGCTCAGATTCGGCGACAGTCTCCGTCTACGAGCAGTACTTC. This chain links TRBV7-2 with TRBJ2-7; D is possibly TRBD1 (5 bases). The CDR3 has 17 residues. Germline lookup yields CDR1 SGHTA and CDR2 FQGNSA. V shed 4 bases and J shed 3 bases, with 22 bases lying between them.

The genes are TRBV19 and TRBJ2-7, with D perhaps being TRBD1 or TRBD2 (5 bases each). CDR1 and CDR2 (germline): LNHDA, SQIVND (reference sequence). The CDR3 totals 14 residues. The V and J ends lost 1 base and 2 bases respectively, with 9 bases between them. Written as DNA, the CDR3 is TGTGCCAGTAGTATAGCGGGGACGGCCTACGAGCAGTACTTC. Its protein is CASSIAGTAYEQYF.

This clonotype was seen only a few times. The chain combines TRBV4-3 with TRBJ2-3; tentative D call: TRBD2 (5 bases). The germline V gene encodes CDR1 LGHNA and CDR2 YSLEER. V was clipped by 0 bases and J by 6 bases, with 13 bases between them. The CDR3 has 15 residues. The CDR3 nucleotides read TGCGCCAGCAGCCAAGACGCACCATCGGGGGATACGCAGTATTTT. This gives the protein CASSQDAPSGDTQYF.

Concerning this clonotype: One end of the junction does not line up with germline, which may come from a read error. The genes are TRBV7-7 and TRBJ2-2, with D possibly TRBD1 on 6 matching bases. CDR1 and CDR2 (germline): SSHAT, FNYEAQ (reference sequence). The CDR3 is 17 residues long. CDR3 sequence: CASSLASGTLNTGELFF. The DNA for the CDR3 is TGTGCTAGCAGCTTAGCCTCCGGGACACTGAACACCGGGGAGCTGTTTTTT.